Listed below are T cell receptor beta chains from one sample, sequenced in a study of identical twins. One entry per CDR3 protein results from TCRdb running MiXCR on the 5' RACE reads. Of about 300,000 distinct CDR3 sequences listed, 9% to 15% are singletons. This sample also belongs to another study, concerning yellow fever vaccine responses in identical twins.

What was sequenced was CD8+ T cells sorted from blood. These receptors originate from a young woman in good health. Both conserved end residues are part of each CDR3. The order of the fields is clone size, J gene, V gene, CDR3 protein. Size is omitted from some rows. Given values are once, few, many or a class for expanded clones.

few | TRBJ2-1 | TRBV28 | CASSLPIYGLAVYNEQFF
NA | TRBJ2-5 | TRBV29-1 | CSVVEGGETQYF
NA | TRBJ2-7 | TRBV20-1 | CSASSSGDPYEQYF
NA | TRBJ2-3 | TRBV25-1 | CASSDTGGADTQYF
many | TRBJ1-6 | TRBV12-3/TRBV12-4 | CASSVQGGVSSPLHF
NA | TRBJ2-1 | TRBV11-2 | CASSLVWVWQGRDEQFF
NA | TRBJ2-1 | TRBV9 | CASSPLAEQFF
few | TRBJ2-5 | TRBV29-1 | CSVVAETQYF
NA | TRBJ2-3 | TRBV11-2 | CASSSTEYTDTQYF
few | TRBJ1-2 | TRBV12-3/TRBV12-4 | CASSPADYGYTF
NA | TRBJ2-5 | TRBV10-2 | CASSESASGPQETQYF
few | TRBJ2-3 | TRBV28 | CASRGAGISTDTQYF
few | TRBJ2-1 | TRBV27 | CASSLYPSGSYNEQFF
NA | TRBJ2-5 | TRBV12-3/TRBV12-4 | CASSLSSGRAEGETQYF
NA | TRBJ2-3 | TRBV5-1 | CASSLESASTDTQYF
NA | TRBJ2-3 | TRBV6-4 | CASSQAGGADTQYF
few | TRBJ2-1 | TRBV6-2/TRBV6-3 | CASSSRTSGVLYNEQFF
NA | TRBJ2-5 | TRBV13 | CASSPRTSSKETQYF
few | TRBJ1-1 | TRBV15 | CATSRDEGIAFF
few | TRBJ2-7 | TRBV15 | CATSREQDEQYF
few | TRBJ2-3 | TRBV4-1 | CASSLLLGSGTDTQYF
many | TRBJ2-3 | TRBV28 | CASSLSRGIEDTQYF
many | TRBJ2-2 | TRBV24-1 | CASSAGTPNTGELFF
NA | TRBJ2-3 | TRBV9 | CASSPGLGYTDTQYF
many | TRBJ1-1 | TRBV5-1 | CASSLYRGTEAFF
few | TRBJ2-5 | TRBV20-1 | CSARSGTSGGAQYF
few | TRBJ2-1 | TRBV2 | CASRVRQGESSFPYNEQFF